One T cell receptor beta chain is described in this entry. The germline V gene has CDR1 SGHRS and CDR2 YFSETQ. The ends were cut back, 0 bases at V and 5 bases at J, with 12 bases in the middle. CDR3 length equals 15 residues. The sample is drawn from a study of T-cell reconstitution after alpha-beta-depleted transplantation in children. Molecular barcoding with unique molecular identifiers was used for the TCRbeta library. Each CDR3 protein gets one entry after TCRdb re-called the PCR reads with MiXCR. The sample shows approximately 400,000 distinct CDR3 sequences, 11% of them seen only once. Sequenced here: PBMCs from the stem cell graft donor, sampled from the stem cell graft. This chain connects TRBV5-1 to TRBJ2-1; D is unresolved. This clonotype originated in a human donor who donated a stem cell graft to a child with acute myeloid leukemia. The CDR3 DNA is TGCGCCAGCAGCTTGGGGCTAGTTTCCCACAATGAGCAGTTCTTC. It codes for CASSLGLVSHNEQFF.